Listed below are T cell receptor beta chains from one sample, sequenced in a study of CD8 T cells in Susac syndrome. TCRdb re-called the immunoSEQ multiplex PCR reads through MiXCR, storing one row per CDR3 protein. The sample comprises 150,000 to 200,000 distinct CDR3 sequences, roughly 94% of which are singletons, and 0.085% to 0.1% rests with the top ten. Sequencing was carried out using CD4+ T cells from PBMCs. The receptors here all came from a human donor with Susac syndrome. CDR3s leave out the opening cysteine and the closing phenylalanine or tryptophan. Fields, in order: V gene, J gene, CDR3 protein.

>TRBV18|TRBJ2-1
ASSPSTSSNEQF
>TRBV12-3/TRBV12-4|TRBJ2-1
ATGPSYNEQF
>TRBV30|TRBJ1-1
AWKYFQGTEAF
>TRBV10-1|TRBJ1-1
ASSGGDHTEAF
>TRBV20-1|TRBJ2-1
SARGGGSSYNEQF
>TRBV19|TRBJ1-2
ASSSDGGPNYGYT
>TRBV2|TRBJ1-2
ASSEQGLGYT
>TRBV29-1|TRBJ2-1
SAGRGGLDEQF
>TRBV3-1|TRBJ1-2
ASSPRSGRDNYGYT
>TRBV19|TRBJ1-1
ASTTGPTEAF